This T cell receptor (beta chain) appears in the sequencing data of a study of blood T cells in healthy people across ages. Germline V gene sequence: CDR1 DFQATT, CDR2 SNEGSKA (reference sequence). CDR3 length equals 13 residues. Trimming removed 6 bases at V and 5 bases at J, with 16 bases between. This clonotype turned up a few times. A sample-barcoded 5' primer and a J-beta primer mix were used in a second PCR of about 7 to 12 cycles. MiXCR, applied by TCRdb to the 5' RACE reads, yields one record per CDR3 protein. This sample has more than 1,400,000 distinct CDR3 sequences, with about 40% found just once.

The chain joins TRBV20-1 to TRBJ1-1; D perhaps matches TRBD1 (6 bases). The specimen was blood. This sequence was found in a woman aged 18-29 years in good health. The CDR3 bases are TGCAGTGCCAAACGGGGAGGGGGGACTGAAGCTTTCTTT. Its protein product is CSAKRGGGTEAFF.